These 10 T cell receptor beta chains originate from one sample sequenced in a study of identifying expanded T cells in peripheral blood. TCRdb keeps only in-frame clones here, not all; method: immunoSEQ multiplex PCR. The data hold nearly 60,000 clones, with around 90% observed a single time. The sample comprised blood. These receptor sequences come from a person aged 18 to 70 in good health.

The rearrangement uses TRBV2 and TRBJ2-5; 8 positions match TRBD2. Germline assignment: CDR1 SNHLY and CDR2 FYNNEI. Trimming cost V 2 bases and J 1 base; bases outside gene matches: 3. This CDR3 has 15 amino acids. The CDR3, as DNA: TGTGCCAGCAGTGAAAAGCGGGGGTTCCAAGAGACCCAGTACTTC. Amino acids: CASSEKRGFQETQYF.

This sequence joins TRBV6-5 and TRBJ1-4, with TRBD1 matching over 9 bases. The CDR3 is made up of 14 amino acids. The V and J ends lost 4 bases and 6 bases, in that order; junction bases with no gene match: 3. Germline V gene sequence: CDR1 MNHEY, CDR2 SVGAGI. The CDR3 DNA reads TGTGCCAGCAGTTCTACAGGGGGCGATGAAAAACTGTTTTTT. It encodes CASSSTGGDEKLFF.

This clone is a singleton in its sample. The chain joins TRBV5-1 to TRBJ1-1; 7 bases line up with TRBD1. V shed 1 base, J shed 0 bases, and the junction held 9 bases outside the gene matches. The CDR3 is made up of 17 amino acids. Per the germline V gene, CDR1 is SGHRS and CDR2 is YFSETQ. The CDR3 region has the DNA TGCGCCAGCAGCTTGCGATCCTTGACAGGGATGAACACTGAAGCTTTCTTT. The encoded protein is CASSLRSLTGMNTEAFF.

This clone was seen once. The chain uses TRBV5-1 and TRBJ2-2; 7 bases map to TRBD1. CDR1 and CDR2 (germline): SGHRS, YFSETQ. The CDR3 is 15 amino acids. J lost 5 bases, V lost 4 bases, and 8 bases had no gene match. The CDR3 DNA follows: TGCGCCAGCAGCGTCCGGGACAGAGAGACCGGGGAGCTGTTTTTT. Protein product: CASSVRDRETGELFF.

The J gene is TRBJ1-2, the V gene TRBV6-5; possibly TRBD1 for D (5 bases). With 0 bases removed from V and 8 bases from J, the gap between germline ends came to 10 bases. The CDR3 spans 13 residues. CDR1 and CDR2 (germline): MNHEY, SVGAGI. The CDR3 DNA sequence: TGTGCCAGCAGTTACTCCCAGGGTATGGGCTACACCTTC. This gives the protein CASSYSQGMGYTF.

The rearrangement links TRBV10-1 to TRBJ2-5; a possible D gene is TRBD2 (7 bases). The CDR3 spans 14 residues. The germline CDR1 and CDR2 sequences are WNHNN and SYGVQD (reference sequence). Trimming took off 6 bases at V and 4 bases at J, with 15 bases between the two ends. CDR3 amino acids: CASRLLGGGETQYF. The CDR3 bases are TGCGCCAGCAGACTGTTAGGGGGGGGAGAGACCCAGTACTTC.

The gene calls are TRBV11-2 and TRBJ2-7; D possibly corresponds to TRBD1 (6 bases). V lost 0 bases, J lost 7 bases, and 16 bases lay in between. This CDR3 spans 15 amino acids. Germline V CDR1 and CDR2: SGHAT, FQNNGV. CDR3 amino acids: CASSLEGAFGVEQYF. The CDR3 bases are TGTGCCAGCAGCTTAGAGGGGGCCTTTGGAGTAGAGCAGTACTTC.

V gene TRBV5-5 combines with J gene TRBJ1-2; tentatively, D is TRBD1 (5 bases). Germline V gives CDR1 SGHKS, CDR2 YYEKEE (reference sequence). V lost 2 bases and J 3 bases, leaving 11 bases between the germline ends. The CDR3 totals 14 residues. CDR3 bases: TGTGCCAGCAGCTTAAGGGTAGGGGACTATGGCTACACCTTC. This sequence encodes CASSLRVGDYGYTF. The variable domain in full, with the rest retrieved from reference TRBV5-5 and TRBJ1-2, is DAGVTQSPTHLIKTRGQQVTLRCSPISGHKSVSWYQQVLGQGPQFIFQYYEKEERGRGNFPDRFSARQFPNYSSELNVNALLLGDSALYLCASSLRVGDYGYTFGSGTRLTVV.

As for this clone: Within the sample, other DNA sequences also encode this same CDR3. The V and J genes are TRBV29-1 and TRBJ1-5; 7 bases agree with TRBD1. The CDR3 covers 13 residues. J gave up 6 bases and V 4 bases, and 6 bases lay outside the gene matches. The germline V gene has CDR1 SQVTM and CDR2 ANQGSEA. The CDR3 DNA sequence: TGCAGCGTTGGAACAGGGGCTGGTCAGCCCCAGCATTTT. Translation: CSVGTGAGQPQHF.

The rearrangement links TRBV29-1 to TRBJ2-5; D gene ambiguous. Germline CDR1 and CDR2: SQVTM and ANQGSEA. With 4 bases removed from V and 2 bases from J, the gap between germline ends came to 11 bases. The CDR3 has 13 residues. CDR3: CSVVPENQETQYF. In nucleotides, the CDR3 is TGCAGCGTTGTACCCGAGAATCAAGAGACCCAGTACTTC.